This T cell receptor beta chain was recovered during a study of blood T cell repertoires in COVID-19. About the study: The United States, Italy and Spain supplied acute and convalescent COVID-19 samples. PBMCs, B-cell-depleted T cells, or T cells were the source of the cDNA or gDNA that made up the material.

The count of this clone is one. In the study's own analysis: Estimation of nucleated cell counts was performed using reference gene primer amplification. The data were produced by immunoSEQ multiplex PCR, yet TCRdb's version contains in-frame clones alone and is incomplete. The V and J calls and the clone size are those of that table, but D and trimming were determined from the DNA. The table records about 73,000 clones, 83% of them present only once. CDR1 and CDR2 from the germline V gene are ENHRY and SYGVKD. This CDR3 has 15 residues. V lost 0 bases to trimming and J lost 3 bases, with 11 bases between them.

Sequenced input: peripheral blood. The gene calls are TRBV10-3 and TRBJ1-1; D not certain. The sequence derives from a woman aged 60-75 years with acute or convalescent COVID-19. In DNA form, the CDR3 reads TGTGCCATCAGTGAGTCGTCCAGGCAGTACACTGAAGCTTTCTTT. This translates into CAISESSRQYTEAFF.